This T cell receptor beta chain was retrieved from a study of T cells expressing NK-cell markers (dated by TCRdb to between 2020 and 2021). About the study as a whole: TCR beta-chain repertoires were profiled in sorted CD3+CD56+NKG2C+, CD3+CD56+NKG2C- and CD3+CD56-NKG2C+ T-cell subsets from roughly eight donors. Illumina HiSeq 2000/2500, MiSeq or NextSeq was used to sequence libraries as 2 x 150 bp reads. The study sequenced eight donors, all healthy volunteers chosen at random: three men and five women. Of the eight sequenced donors, seven were found to be HCMV-seropositive and one was found to be HCMV-seronegative. Study-level results and caveats: Those dominant clonotypes were again the most abundant among CD3+CD56-NKG2C+ cells in four donors, at roughly 25-60.1%. In six donors, the dominant CD3+CD56+NKG2C+ clonotypes were among the top 10 CD8+ clonotypes and accounted for about 1.0-8% of CD8+ T cells. Whether the expanded NKG2C-expressing T cell clones were specific for HCMV antigens remained unclear.

HCMV-specific IgG was detected in serum with a commercial ELISA kit to determine HCMV serostatus. Ficoll density gradient centrifugation was used to isolate peripheral blood mononuclear cells from blood. CDR1 SGDLS and CDR2 YYNGEE were looked up in the germline V gene. Its CDR3 holds 14 amino acids, cysteine through phenylalanine. No DNA sequence was recorded. With respect to this clonotype: There is no known antigen for this receptor.

The sequencer was an Illumina HiSeq 2000. The TCR beta cDNA libraries were made using 5'RACE template switching, a step that added both a universal primer site and unique molecular identifiers. Priming for cDNA synthesis came from the TCR beta constant segment, and two successive PCR amplification steps followed. The original pipeline was this. Reads were demultiplexed and grouped by UMI with MIGEC, and clonotypes were assembled and quantified with MiTCR. To exclude erroneous sequences, only TCR cDNA sequences supported by at least two reads were retained. The tcR package was used for downstream repertoire analysis, and clonotypes were matched across fractions by CDR3 nucleotide sequence plus V segment. VDJmatch was used to annotate antigen specificity against VDJdb, with one amino acid substitution in CDR3 allowed. TCRdb reprocessed the public reads and reports one entry per CDR3 protein sequence, without DNA. TCRdb's processing, not the study's, gives the V and J calls here. For this sample, the table gives almost 450,000 distinct CDR3 sequences. The ten largest clones represent 7.3% of the sample.

The TCR originated in a woman aged 18-70 years in good health. Sequenced input: blood T cells: a sorted CD56 or NKG2C T cell subset, CD4+ or CD8+ T cells, or bulk PBMC T cells (not recorded which). Rearrangement joined TRBV9 to TRBJ1-4. CDR3 region: CASSPRREGEKLFF. With all but the CDR3 taken from the reference TRBV9 and TRBJ1-4 genes, the full variable domain is: DSGVTQTPKHLITATGQRVTLRCSPRSGDLSVYWYQQSLDQGLQFLIQYYNGEERAKGNILERFSAQQFPDLHSELNLSSLELGDSALYFCASSPRREGEKLFFGSGTQLSVL.